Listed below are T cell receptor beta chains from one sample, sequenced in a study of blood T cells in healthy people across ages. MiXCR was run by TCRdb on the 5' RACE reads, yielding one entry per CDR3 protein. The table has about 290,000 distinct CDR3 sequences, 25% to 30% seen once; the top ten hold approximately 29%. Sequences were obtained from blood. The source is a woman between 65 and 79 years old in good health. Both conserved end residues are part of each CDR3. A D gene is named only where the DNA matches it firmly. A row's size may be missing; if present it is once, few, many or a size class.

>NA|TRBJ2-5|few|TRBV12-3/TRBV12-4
CASSRLGETQYF
TGTGCCAGCAGCCGCCTGGGTGAGACCCAGTACTTC
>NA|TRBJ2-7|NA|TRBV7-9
CASSFDGSWGEQYF
TGTGCCAGCAGCTTCGATGGGTCCTGGGGCGAGCAGTACTTC
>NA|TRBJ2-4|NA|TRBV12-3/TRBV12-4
CASRRDLAKNIQYF
TGTGCCAGCAGGCGAGATTTAGCCAAAAACATTCAGTACTTC
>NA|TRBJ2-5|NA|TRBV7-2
CASSLNGGLEKTQYF
TGTGCCAGCAGCCTTAACGGGGGATTAGAAAAGACCCAGTACTTC
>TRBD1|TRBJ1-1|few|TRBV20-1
CSAPRQGIEAFF
TGCAGTGCCCCTCGACAGGGAATTGAAGCTTTCTTT
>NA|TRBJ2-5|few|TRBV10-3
CAISQGQSQETQYF
TGTGCCATCAGTCAGGGGCAGAGCCAAGAGACCCAGTACTTC
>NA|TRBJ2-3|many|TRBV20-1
CSARGRLSSTDTQYF
TGCAGTGCTAGAGGGCGCTTGTCCAGCACAGATACGCAGTATTTT
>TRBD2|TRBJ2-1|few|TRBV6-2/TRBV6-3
CASRDSGRGHNEQFF
TGTGCCAGCAGGGATAGCGGGCGCGGCCACAATGAGCAGTTCTTC
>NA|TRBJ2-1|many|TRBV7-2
CASSFSGYNEQFF
TGTGCCAGCAGCTTTTCTGGCTACAATGAGCAGTTCTTC
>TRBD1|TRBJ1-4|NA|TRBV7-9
CASGPGQGPNEKLFF
TGTGCCAGCGGCCCTGGACAGGGACCTAATGAAAAACTCTTTTTT
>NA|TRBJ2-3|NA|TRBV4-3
CASSPGDRDTDTQYF
TGCGCCAGCAGCCCCGGTGACCGTGACACAGATACGCAGTATTTT
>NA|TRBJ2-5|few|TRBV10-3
CAIRNSGDGETQYF
TGTGCCATCAGAAATTCAGGGGACGGGGAGACCCAGTACTTC
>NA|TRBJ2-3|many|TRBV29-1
CSVEGAVPDTQYF
TGCAGCGTTGAAGGTGCGGTTCCAGATACGCAGTATTTT
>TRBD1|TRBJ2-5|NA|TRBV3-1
CASSLTGAGKETQYF
TGTGCCAGCAGCCTGACAGGGGCCGGAAAAGAGACCCAGTACTTC